This T cell receptor beta chain was identified in a study of T-cell reconstitution after alpha-beta-depleted transplantation in children. Findings and limits, study-wide: At day 60, the high TCRbeta diversity found in some patients originated from recipient T cells and thymic progenitors that had survived. Alpha-beta T cells about two months after transplant reportedly derived from several hundred expanded graft clones. At the one-year point after transplant, T-cell counts and TCRbeta diversity were found to come mostly from T cells that had been newly produced.

Per the germline V gene, CDR1 is SGHRS and CDR2 is YFSETQ. The CDR3 is 16 residues long. Trimming removed 0 bases from V and 1 base from J; junction bases left unmatched: 6. Preparation of the TCRbeta library involved a method that used unique molecular identifiers. MiXCR, run by TCRdb on the PCR reads, gives a single entry per CDR3 protein. The sample lists 600,000 to 800,000 distinct CDR3 sequences; 10% to 15% were seen once. This clonotype was detected only a few times. Its antigen is not identified. The receptor was isolated from a girl between 2 and 10 years old with congenital amegakaryocytic thrombocytopenia, due to receive a stem cell transplant. The specimen comprised PBMCs, sampled before TCRalphabeta/CD19-depleted stem cell transplant. The rearrangement joins TRBV5-1 to TRBJ2-5; TRBD2 agrees at 7 bases. The CDR3 spells CASSLVLAGSQETQYF. For the CDR3, the DNA is TGCGCCAGCAGCTTGGTCTTAGCGGGTTCCCAAGAGACCCAGTACTTC.